These T cell receptor beta chains were read from a single sample in a study of blood T cell repertoires in COVID-19. Profiled with immunoSEQ multiplex PCR; TCRdb holds only in-frame clones, not every one. The sample yields 55,000 to 65,000 clones, 75% to 90% seen once. Sequences were obtained from peripheral blood. The receptors stem from a woman aged 60-75 years with COVID-19, enrolled during active disease. CDR3s include the opening cysteine and the closing phenylalanine or tryptophan.

>TRBV7-9
CASSLAGGAKNIQYF
>TRBV5-1
CASSLAWTENEQFF
>TRBV18
CASSPGLSSYEQYF
>TRBV18
CASSRNTGDGNTIYF
>TRBV5-6
CATLTWAANTEAFF
>TRBV7-9
CASSPEGGLGSGNTIYF
>TRBV6-2/TRBV6-3
CASSYSAGPYEQYF
>TRBV5-1
CASSRTSSSSGELFF
>TRBV5-6
CASSANNRGVVAPLHF
>TRBV3-1/TRBV3-2
CASSHPLGAQETQYF
>TRBV13
CASSLAGEVGFF
>TRBV5-1
CASSNGLAGGTQETQYF
>TRBV4-2
CASSQVGGSSYEQYF
>TRBV7-9
CASSSYAGGEEQFF
>TRBV19
CASSIDGGAVGNQPQHF
>TRBV5-5
CASSSQGRSTGELFF
>TRBV6-5
CASILNRDSPEAFF
>TRBV11-1
CASSSTVYNSPLHF
>TRBV19
CASSIAGGTDTQYF
>TRBV6-5
CASSRGHEQYF
>TRBV7-2
CASSPHRGWYEQYF
>TRBV28
CASSWASTDTQYF
>TRBV25-1
CASSDNLASYEQYF
>TRBV3-1/TRBV3-2
CASSLAGEGRWPEAFF
>TRBV2
CAKTPAKKDTQYF
>TRBV29-1
CSVAGRDGVKTQYF
>TRBV28
CASTLGPGRNEQYF
>TRBV19
CASSRWQINQPQHF
>TRBV27
CASSLIGDEKLFF
>TRBV6-6
CASSYDFTGVRNEAFF
>TRBV2
CASNGQGSYEQYF
>TRBV30
CAWTPVYGSPLHF
>TRBV27
CASSLTGANEQFF
>TRBV4-3
CASSQDPLQGSYNEQFF
>TRBV6-5
CASTPWRAGNQPQHF
>TRBV6-5
CASSYSKSQNEQFF
>TRBV9
CASSPGRGADTQYF
>TRBV7-9
CASSAKGGLPAFEVQFF
>TRBV2
CASILDSTGNTEAFF
>TRBV4-1
CASSQAGTSSDEQFF
>TRBV19
CASSISAGPLAYEQYF
>TRBV5-4
CASSPKTGATNEKLFF
>TRBV6-1
CASSEGQGFAGELFF
>TRBV7-2
CASSLSGPRQPQHF
>TRBV4-1
CASSQVGAGYGYTF
>TRBV25-1
CASSEFGTGSIHTDTQYF